The rows below give T cell receptor beta chains drawn from one sample of a study of T cells after yellow fever vaccination. TCRdb re-analysed the 5' RACE reads in MiXCR, keeping a single row per CDR3 protein. The sample yields a few hundred thousand distinct CDR3 sequences, around a sixth seen once. Sequencing was performed on PBMCs, taken before the yellow fever booster vaccination. Receptors were obtained from a man between 18 and 29 years old who received the YFV17D yellow fever vaccine. Each CDR3 is given with its conserved first and last residue. Fields, in order: D gene, clone size, V gene, J gene, CDR3 protein, CDR3 DNA. The D gene is left open where the match is weak. Clone sizes are given selectively: once, few, many, or a class where the clone is expanded.

d_gene: NA; abundance: few; v_gene: TRBV6-5; j_gene: TRBJ1-6; CDR3aa: CASSQAGTHNSPLHF; CDR3nt: TGTGCCAGCAGTCAGGCCGGGACACACAATTCACCCCTCCACTTT
d_gene: NA; abundance: few; v_gene: TRBV7-9; j_gene: TRBJ2-1; CDR3aa: CASSFPLTRSYNEQFF; CDR3nt: TGTGCCAGCAGCTTTCCCTTGACACGCTCCTACAATGAGCAGTTCTTC
d_gene: TRBD2; abundance: few; v_gene: TRBV20-1; j_gene: TRBJ2-4; CDR3aa: CSSVERGFGNIQYF; CDR3nt: TGCAGTTCCGTAGAGCGGGGGTTTGGAAACATTCAGTACTTC
d_gene: TRBD2; abundance: once; v_gene: TRBV7-2; j_gene: TRBJ2-3; CDR3aa: CASSLGTTQYTDTQYF; CDR3nt: TGTGCCAGCAGCTTGGGGACTACCCAATACACAGATACGCAGTATTTT
d_gene: TRBD2; abundance: NA; v_gene: TRBV12-3/TRBV12-4; j_gene: TRBJ2-1; CDR3aa: CASRRLLSSGDSYNEQFF; CDR3nt: TGTGCCAGCAGACGACTTCTCTCTAGCGGTGACTCCTACAATGAGCAGTTCTTC
d_gene: NA; abundance: NA; v_gene: TRBV4-1; j_gene: TRBJ2-3; CDR3aa: CASSQEGAGVADTQYF; CDR3nt: TGCGCCAGCAGCCAAGAAGGGGCAGGGGTCGCAGATACGCAGTATTTT
d_gene: TRBD2; abundance: few; v_gene: TRBV9; j_gene: TRBJ2-4; CDR3aa: CASSAGTSGRLQYF; CDR3nt: TGTGCCAGCAGCGCCGGGACTAGCGGGCGACTTCAGTACTTC
d_gene: NA; abundance: NA; v_gene: TRBV12-3/TRBV12-4; j_gene: TRBJ1-6; CDR3aa: CASSGQTGPPLHF; CDR3nt: TGTGCCAGCAGTGGACAGACCGGGCCGCCCCTCCACTTT
d_gene: NA; abundance: few; v_gene: TRBV7-9; j_gene: TRBJ2-3; CDR3aa: CASSLRERSTDTQYF; CDR3nt: TGTGCCAGCAGCTTAAGGGAGCGTAGCACAGATACGCAGTATTTT
d_gene: NA; abundance: few; v_gene: TRBV7-2; j_gene: TRBJ1-5; CDR3aa: CASSWDRQPQHF; CDR3nt: TGTGCCAGCAGCTGGGATCGTCAGCCCCAGCATTTT
d_gene: NA; abundance: few; v_gene: TRBV6-2/TRBV6-3; j_gene: TRBJ2-7; CDR3aa: CASSYATYEQYF; CDR3nt: TGTGCCAGCAGTTACGCCACCTACGAGCAGTACTTC
d_gene: NA; abundance: few; v_gene: TRBV4-3; j_gene: TRBJ2-7; CDR3aa: CASSHPGGYEQYF; CDR3nt: TGCGCCAGCAGCCATCCTGGGGGCTACGAGCAGTACTTC
d_gene: NA; abundance: NA; v_gene: TRBV5-4; j_gene: TRBJ2-2; CDR3aa: CASSLDADNTGELFF; CDR3nt: TGTGCCAGCAGCTTGGATGCAGATAACACCGGGGAGCTGTTTTTT
d_gene: NA; abundance: NA; v_gene: TRBV12-3/TRBV12-4; j_gene: TRBJ1-6; CDR3aa: CASRPQGSQSPLHF; CDR3nt: TGTGCCAGCAGACCTCAGGGGAGCCAGTCACCCCTCCACTTT
d_gene: NA; abundance: once; v_gene: TRBV5-1; j_gene: TRBJ2-3; CDR3aa: CASSQGLPSTDTQYF; CDR3nt: TGCGCCAGCAGCCAGGGACTTCCGAGCACAGATACGCAGTATTTT
d_gene: NA; abundance: NA; v_gene: TRBV7-2; j_gene: TRBJ1-5; CDR3aa: CASSLVRQGWGQPQHF; CDR3nt: TGTGCCAGCAGCTTAGTCCGGCAGGGTTGGGGTCAGCCCCAGCATTTT
d_gene: TRBD2; abundance: NA; v_gene: TRBV7-2; j_gene: TRBJ2-3; CDR3aa: CASRPEGGADTQYF; CDR3nt: TGTGCCAGCAGGCCGGAGGGAGGGGCAGATACGCAGTATTTT
d_gene: NA; abundance: few; v_gene: TRBV10-3; j_gene: TRBJ2-3; CDR3aa: CAISESEASLLNTQYF; CDR3nt: TGTGCCATCAGTGAGTCGGAGGCTAGCCTTCTTAATACGCAGTATTTT
d_gene: NA; abundance: NA; v_gene: TRBV9; j_gene: TRBJ1-2; CDR3aa: CASSVSQGLGYTF; CDR3nt: TGTGCCAGCAGCGTTTCACAGGGTCTTGGCTACACCTTC
d_gene: NA; abundance: NA; v_gene: TRBV7-9; j_gene: TRBJ1-4; CDR3aa: CASSLDVNEKLFF; CDR3nt: TGTGCCAGCAGCTTAGACGTTAATGAAAAACTGTTTTTT
d_gene: NA; abundance: NA; v_gene: TRBV21-1; j_gene: TRBJ2-7; CDR3aa: CASSFCGGQDYF; CDR3nt: TGTGCCAGCAGCTTCTGCGGAGGGCAGGACTACTTC
d_gene: TRBD1; abundance: few; v_gene: TRBV28; j_gene: TRBJ2-6; CDR3aa: CASSPPTGGGSGANVLTF; CDR3nt: TGTGCCAGCAGTCCTCCGACAGGGGGCGGCTCTGGGGCCAACGTCCTGACTTTC
d_gene: NA; abundance: few; v_gene: TRBV15; j_gene: TRBJ2-7; CDR3aa: CATSSDRDLINFYEQYF; CDR3nt: TGTGCCACCAGCTCAGATCGGGACCTAATCAATTTCTACGAGCAGTACTTC
d_gene: NA; abundance: NA; v_gene: TRBV5-4; j_gene: TRBJ2-7; CDR3aa: CASSFLTYEQYF; CDR3nt: TGTGCCAGCAGCTTCCTCACCTACGAGCAGTACTTC
d_gene: NA; abundance: few; v_gene: TRBV29-1; j_gene: TRBJ2-3; CDR3aa: CSARGDSRTDTQYF; CDR3nt: TGCAGCGCACGAGGGGACTCCAGAACAGATACGCAGTATTTT
d_gene: NA; abundance: many; v_gene: TRBV7-2; j_gene: TRBJ2-6; CDR3aa: CASSLRQHSGANVLTF; CDR3nt: TGTGCCAGCAGCCTAAGACAGCACTCTGGGGCCAACGTCCTGACTTTC
d_gene: NA; abundance: few; v_gene: TRBV27; j_gene: TRBJ2-1; CDR3aa: CASSLGGPTPYEQFF; CDR3nt: TGTGCCAGCAGTTTAGGGGGGCCAACACCCTATGAGCAGTTCTTC
d_gene: TRBD2; abundance: medium-sized; v_gene: TRBV20-1; j_gene: TRBJ2-5; CDR3aa: CSATGLADQETQYF; CDR3nt: TGCAGTGCAACAGGACTAGCGGACCAAGAGACCCAGTACTTC
d_gene: TRBD1; abundance: many; v_gene: TRBV29-1; j_gene: TRBJ1-2; CDR3aa: CSDRGNYGYTF; CDR3nt: TGCAGTGACAGGGGTAACTATGGCTACACCTTC
d_gene: NA; abundance: NA; v_gene: TRBV5-1; j_gene: TRBJ2-3; CDR3aa: CDSMLMETDTQYF; CDR3nt: TGCGACAGCATGTTGATGGAGACAGATACGCAGTATTTT
d_gene: NA; abundance: NA; v_gene: TRBV15; j_gene: TRBJ2-2; CDR3aa: CATSRDRSMDAGELFF; CDR3nt: TGTGCCACCAGCAGAGATCGTTCGATGGATGCCGGGGAGCTGTTTTTT